The 13 T cell receptor beta chains presented below share a single source sample, sequenced in a study of blood T cell repertoires in COVID-19. The repertoire was sequenced with immunoSEQ multiplex PCR; TCRdb's copy has only in-frame clones and lacks some. The table lists about 130,000 clones, roughly 80% of them singletons. The sample comprised peripheral blood. All receptors come from a woman aged 80 or over with acute or convalescent COVID-19.

The chain couples TRBV15 to TRBJ1-6; D may be TRBD1 (6 bases). The ends were cut back, 5 bases at V and 10 bases at J, with 12 bases in the middle. The germline CDR1 and CDR2 sequences are LNHNV and YYDKDF (reference sequence). The length of the CDR3 is 13 residues. The CDR3: CATSDRPRSPLHF. CDR3 in DNA: TGTGCCACCAGCGACAGGCCTCGATCACCCCTCCACTTT. The entire variable domain, with the rest obtained from reference TRBV15 and TRBJ1-6, is as follows: DAMVIQNPRYQVTQFGKPVTLSCSQTLNHNVMYWYQQKSSQAPKLLFHYYDKDFNNEADTPDNFQSRRPNTSFCFLDIRSPGLGDTAMYLCATSDRPRSPLHFGNGTRLTVT.

The chain joins TRBV9 to TRBJ1-2; perhaps TRBD1 as D (6 bases). This CDR3 spans 14 amino acids. V lost 1 base, J lost 8 bases, and 15 bases lay in between. Per germline, CDR1 SGDLS and CDR2 YYNGEE. The chain's CDR3 is CASSVTGQTRGYTF. The CDR3 nucleotides are TGTGCCAGCAGCGTAACCGGACAGACCAGGGGCTACACCTTC.

This chain links TRBV9 with TRBJ2-7; 12 nucleotides agree with TRBD1. Per the germline V gene, CDR1 is SGDLS and CDR2 is YYNGEE. The CDR3 loop spans 15 amino acids. After removal of 1 base from V and 5 bases from J, the junction contained 4 bases not matched to a gene. Written as DNA, the CDR3 is TGTGCCAGCAGCGTAATGGGACAGGGGGCGAACGAGCAGTACTTC. Amino acid sequence: CASSVMGQGANEQYF.

The J gene is TRBJ2-1, the V gene TRBV5-1; 8 bases map to TRBD1. The CDR3 runs 15 residues. J gave up 2 bases and V 4 bases, and 5 bases lay outside the gene matches. Germline CDR1 and CDR2: SGHRS and YFSETQ. CDR3 nucleotides: TGCGCCAGCAGCGCGACAGGGGATACCTACAATGAGCAGTTCTTC. It is translated as CASSATGDTYNEQFF.

This chain connects TRBV7-2 to TRBJ1-5, with D possibly matching TRBD1 (5 bases). The length of the CDR3 is 16 residues. In germline, CDR1 is SGHTA, CDR2 FQGNSA. V lost 2 bases and J lost 7, with 18 bases in between. Here the CDR3 reads CASSLTQGTLGQPQHF. The CDR3 DNA is TGTGCCAGCAGCTTAACCCAGGGAACCCTCGGGCAGCCCCAGCATTTT. Full variable domain (remainder filled in from reference TRBV7-2 and TRBJ1-5): GAGVSQSPSNKVTEKGKDVELRCDPISGHTALYWYRQSLGQGLEFLIYFQGNSAPDKSGLPSDRFSAERTGGSVSTLTIQRTQQEDSAVYLCASSLTQGTLGQPQHFGDGTRLSIL.

This clone was counted once. This chain uses TRBV15 with TRBJ2-7; D is perhaps TRBD1 (6 bases). CDR1 and CDR2 (germline): LNHNV, YYDKDF (reference sequence). Trimming pared 5 bases from V and 3 bases from J, leaving 23 bases between. CDR3 length: 17 amino acids. The CDR3 reads CATSETTSRQAIYEQYF. CDR3 nucleotides: TGTGCCACCAGCGAAACGACTTCTCGACAGGCGATCTACGAGCAGTACTTC.

This clone was found a few times. This chain's CDR3 is CASSLTSGGTGELFF. The CDR3 coding sequence is TGCGCCAGCAGCCTGACTAGCGGGGGTACCGGGGAGCTGTTTTTT. The chain has TRBV5-1 and TRBJ2-2; 12 nucleotides agree with TRBD2. The trim removed 4 bases at V and 5 bases at J, leaving 3 bases unmatched. This CDR3 has 15 residues. Per the germline V gene, CDR1 is SGHRS and CDR2 is YFSETQ.

The rearrangement joins TRBV9 to TRBJ2-5; 7 nucleotides align to TRBD2. This CDR3 comprises 15 residues. Looked up from germline, CDR1 is SGDLS and CDR2 is YYNGEE. Germline trimming cut 2 bases from V and 4 bases from J; bases unmatched to any gene: 8. The chain's CDR3 is CASSVQGRGGETQYF. The CDR3 DNA reads TGTGCCAGCAGCGTTCAGGGTCGCGGGGGAGAGACCCAGTACTTC.

The V gene is TRBV2, the J gene TRBJ1-5; D may be TRBD1 (5 bases). Germline CDR1 reads SNHLY; CDR2 reads FYNNEI. CDR3 length: 15 amino acids. Trimming took off 6 bases at V and 6 bases at J, with 18 bases between the two ends. The CDR3 is CASRGEAPRGQPQHF. DNA for the CDR3: TGTGCCAGCAGAGGGGAGGCCCCCCGGGGTCAGCCCCAGCATTTT.

V is TRBV18 and J is TRBJ1-6, with 10 bases aligning to TRBD1. Germline lookup yields CDR1 KGHSH and CDR2 LQKENI. J was trimmed by 10 bases and V by 2 bases; bases with no gene match: 5. The CDR3 sequence is 15 residues long. Here the CDR3 DNA reads TGTGCCAGCTCACCAACCGGGACAGGGGCCTCACCCCTCCACTTT. This translates into CASSPTGTGASPLHF.

The chain has TRBV27 and TRBJ2-2; TRBD2 is a possible D gene (6 bases). Germline assignment: CDR1 MNHEY and CDR2 SMNVEV (reference sequence). The ends were cut back, 6 bases at V and 1 base at J, with 9 bases in the middle. This CDR3 is built from 14 residues. The chain's CDR3 is CASRSGRNTGELFF. CDR3 nucleotides: TGTGCCAGCAGGAGCGGGCGGAACACCGGGGAGCTGTTTTTT.

The CDR3 sequence: CASSRGQRDLSSYEQYF. In DNA, the CDR3 is TGTGCCAGCAGCCGTGGACAGAGAGACCTCTCCTCCTACGAGCAGTACTTC. The genes are TRBV4-2 and TRBJ2-7, with TRBD1 as a possible D gene (6 bases). Deletions cut 4 bases from V and 0 bases from J, with 19 bases between. Per germline, CDR1 LGHNA and CDR2 YNFKEQ. CDR3 length: 17 amino acids.

V usage is TRBV6-5 and J usage is TRBJ2-7; the D gene is possibly TRBD1 (6 bases). Germline lookup yields CDR1 MNHEY and CDR2 SVGAGI. The CDR3 loop spans 12 amino acids. Trimming cost V 8 bases and J 1 base, with 9 bases left between them. The CDR3 sequence: CASSDSSYEQYF. CDR3 nucleotide sequence: TGTGCCAGCTCGGACAGTTCCTACGAGCAGTACTTC.